This T cell receptor (beta chain) derives from a study of blood T cell repertoires in COVID-19. CDR3 length: 15 residues. CDR1 DFQATT and CDR2 SNEGSKA come from the germline V gene (reference sequence). Trimming stripped 3 bases from V and 3 bases from J, with 18 bases between. The protocol was immunoSEQ multiplex PCR, while the TCRdb copy is restricted to in-frame clones and leaves out a portion. The table records under 300,000 clones, under 85% of them present only once. The genes are TRBV20-1 and TRBJ2-7; D is possibly TRBD1 (6 bases). The specimen was peripheral blood. The source is a human donor in a cohort sampled during active COVID-19. The CDR3 region is CSASQPGPTGYEQYF. As DNA, the CDR3 is TGCAGTGCTAGTCAACCGGGCCCGACAGGCTACGAGCAGTACTTC.